This entry lists 24 T cell receptor beta chains sequenced from one sample in a study of cytomegalovirus exposure and HLA in healthy donors. In the PCR, 60 Vbeta and 13 Jbeta primers were used. Only in-frame clones appear in the TCRdb table, and some are missing; sequencing was by immunoSEQ multiplex PCR. Of 85,000 to 90,000 clones in the sample, roughly 80% were seen once. The sequenced sample consisted of PBMCs. The source is a man aged 25 to 40 in good health and CMV-seropositive.

V is TRBV12-5 and J is TRBJ1-4, with 9 bases that match TRBD1. The CDR3 consists of 17 residues. Germline CDR1 reads LGHNT; CDR2 reads FRNRAP. The V segment lost 1 base and the J segment 0 bases; nucleotides outside the gene matches: 3. The CDR3 DNA follows: TGTGCTAGTGGTTTGGCCTGGACAGGGGCAACTAATGAAAAACTGTTTTTT. It yields the protein CASGLAWTGATNEKLFF.

The CDR3 region has the DNA TGCGCCAGCAGCCAAGTCAGTGGCCCCTTCGAAGCCCAGCATTTT. Translating gives CASSQVSGPFEAQHF. The rearrangement joins TRBV4-3 to TRBJ1-5, with D unresolved. In germline, CDR1 is LGHNA, CDR2 YSLEER. This CDR3 contains 15 residues. V was cut by 1 base and J by 11 bases, with 18 bases left in between.

This sequence joins TRBV7-9 and TRBJ1-6, with 7 bases fitting TRBD1. The J segment lost 6 bases and the V segment lost 8 bases, leaving 7 bases of the junction unmatched. This CDR3 is 14 amino acids long. Germline V gene data show CDR1 as SEHNR and CDR2 as FQNEAQ (reference sequence). This chain's CDR3 is CASQPGTVNSPLHF. The DNA of the CDR3 is TGTGCCAGCCAACCCGGGACAGTTAATTCACCCCTCCACTTT.

This clone was detected only once. This sample includes further DNA sequences coding for the same CDR3. V and J are TRBV9 and TRBJ2-7, with TRBD1 matching over 7 bases. The germline CDR1 and CDR2 sequences are SGDLS and YYNGEE. The CDR3 runs to 17 residues. Losses at the gene ends were 2 bases for V and 3 bases for J; bases not matched to a gene: 14. The CDR3 DNA sequence: TGTGCCAGCAGCGTCGACCAATCCGGGACAGACAACTACGAGCAGTACTTC. Amino acid sequence: CASSVDQSGTDNYEQYF.

This chain uses TRBV4-1 with TRBJ1-3; D gene ambiguous. Trimming pared 10 bases from V and 0 bases from J, leaving 19 bases between. Germline lookup yields CDR1 MGHRA and CDR2 YSYEKL. There are 16 residues in the CDR3. CDR3 residues: CATSLRSDHSGNTIYF. In DNA form, the CDR3 reads TGCGCCACCTCTTTACGTTCAGATCACTCTGGAAACACCATATATTTT.

The chain is built from TRBV7-6 and TRBJ1-1, with D hard to call. The germline gives CDR1 SGHVS, CDR2 FNYEAQ. The CDR3 length is 14 residues. The germline V and J ends were trimmed by 5 bases and 1 base, with 11 bases remaining between them. The CDR3 region has the DNA TGTGCCAGCAGCCCCCTTGGAGGGAACACTGAAGCTTTCTTT. Residues: CASSPLGGNTEAFF.

In DNA form, the CDR3 reads TGTGCCAGCAGTCCCCGGTGGAGGGAAAAACTGTTTTTT. Protein product: CASSPRWREKLFF. This chain uses TRBV5-6 with TRBJ1-4; D gene unclear. The CDR3 consists of 13 residues. Trimming shortened V by 5 bases and J by 8 bases, and 13 bases separated the two germline ends. CDR1 and CDR2 (germline): SGHDT, YYEEEE.

The chain couples TRBV7-9 to TRBJ1-1, with unresolved D. Germline CDR1 and CDR2: SEHNR and FQNEAQ (reference sequence). The CDR3 length is 15 residues. V lost 0 bases to trimming and J lost 5 bases, with 13 bases between them. The CDR3: CASSLASGRMTEAFF. The CDR3 region has the DNA TGTGCCAGCAGCTTAGCGAGCGGACGGATGACTGAAGCTTTCTTT.

The chain carries TRBV6-5 and TRBJ2-1; TRBD2 is a possible D gene (6 bases). The germline gives CDR1 MNHEY, CDR2 SVGAGI. There are 15 residues in the CDR3. V was trimmed by 7 bases and J by 0 bases, leaving 13 bases between them. Written as DNA, the CDR3 is TGTGCCAGCAAACTGGGGGGAAGCTCCTACAATGAGCAGTTCTTC. It translates to CASKLGGSSYNEQFF.

The chain links TRBV2 to TRBJ2-7; maybe TRBD1 (6 bases). The CDR3 sequence is 15 residues long. Trimming pared 2 bases from V and 0 bases from J, leaving 11 bases between. The germline V gene has CDR1 SNHLY and CDR2 FYNNEI. The CDR3 nucleotides read TGTGCCAGCAGTGAACGGCCAGGGGTCTCCTACGAGCAGTACTTC. This codes for CASSERPGVSYEQYF.

The chain joins TRBV18 to TRBJ2-3, with 7 bases that match TRBD1. The CDR3 spans 15 residues. Germline lookup yields CDR1 KGHSH and CDR2 LQKENI. V shed 4 bases and J 4 bases; nucleotides not matched to a gene: 8. Here the CDR3 reads CASSLRQGGADTQYF. The CDR3 DNA follows: TGTGCCAGCTCACTACGACAGGGCGGAGCAGATACGCAGTATTTT.

This chain's CDR3 is CASSQEISGGRETQYF. The CDR3 DNA follows: TGCGCCAGCAGCCAAGAGATTAGCGGGGGGCGAGAGACCCAGTACTTC. The chain carries TRBV4-1 and TRBJ2-5, with 10 bases aligning to TRBD2. The CDR3 is made up of 16 amino acids. The junction had 5 bases not matched to a gene; V was cut back by 0 bases and J by 4 bases. Germline lookup yields CDR1 MGHRA and CDR2 YSYEKL.

CDR3 sequence: CASSWPGQGYQPQHF. As DNA, the CDR3 is TGCGCCAGCAGCTGGCCGGGACAGGGCTATCAGCCCCAGCATTTT. This chain connects TRBV5-1 to TRBJ1-5; 9 nucleotides line up with TRBD1. This CDR3 comprises 15 residues. Trimming took 3 bases from V and 5 from J; bases not matched to a gene: 6. Germline loops: CDR1 SGHRS, CDR2 YFSETQ.

As regards this clone: This same CDR3 is encoded by further DNA sequences in the sample. The chain joins TRBV28 to TRBJ2-3; 9 bases are a match to TRBD1. CDR3 size: 17 residues. With V trimmed by 3 bases and J by 0 bases, 7 bases remained unmatched. Germline CDR1 is MDHEN and CDR2 is SYDVKM. CDR3 sequence (DNA): TGTGCCAGCAGTTTGGGATGGGACAGGGCCAGCACAGATACGCAGTATTTT. Translating gives CASSLGWDRASTDTQYF.

This clone was recorded only once. J is TRBJ1-2 and V is TRBV29-1; D perhaps matches TRBD1 (6 bases). CDR3 length equals 15 residues. Germline V gives CDR1 SQVTM, CDR2 ANQGSEA. Trimming removed 0 bases at V and 4 bases at J, with 15 bases between. Here the CDR3 reads CSVEDPQGRSYGYTF. In DNA, the CDR3 is TGCAGCGTTGAAGATCCCCAGGGGCGCTCCTATGGCTACACCTTC. The full variable domain, its missing parts supplied by reference TRBV29-1 and TRBJ1-2, is SAVISQKPSRDICQRGTSLTIQCQVDSQVTMMFWYRQQPGQSLTLIATANQGSEATYESGFVIDKFPISRPNLTFSTLTVSNMSPEDSSIYLCSVEDPQGRSYGYTFGSGTRLTVV.

This sequence joins TRBV15 and TRBJ1-2; 7 nucleotides line up with TRBD1. CDR3 length equals 14 residues. The germline CDR1 and CDR2 sequences are LNHNV and YYDKDF (reference sequence). V gave up 0 bases and J gave up 8 bases; unmatched junction bases: 6. DNA of the CDR3: TGTGCCACCAGCAGAGACCCCACAGGGGTCGGCTACACCTTC. The encoded protein is CATSRDPTGVGYTF. The full variable domain, its missing parts supplied by reference TRBV15 and TRBJ1-2, is DAMVIQNPRYQVTQFGKPVTLSCSQTLNHNVMYWYQQKSSQAPKLLFHYYDKDFNNEADTPDNFQSRRPNTSFCFLDIRSPGLGDTAMYLCATSRDPTGVGYTFGSGTRLTVV.

The rearrangement joins TRBV4-1 to TRBJ2-7; 11 bases match TRBD1. This CDR3 region has 15 residues. After removal of 1 base from V and 3 bases from J, the junction contained 2 bases not matched to a gene. CDR1 MGHRA and CDR2 YSYEKL come from the germline V gene. CDR3: CASSQAGTGGYEQYF. The CDR3 bases are TGCGCCAGCAGCCAAGCTGGGACAGGGGGCTACGAGCAGTACTTC.

The gene calls are TRBV5-1 and TRBJ1-4, with D perhaps matching TRBD1 (5 bases). CDR1 and CDR2 from the germline V gene are SGHRS and YFSETQ. Trimming removed 4 bases from V and 7 bases from J, with 17 bases in between. CDR3 length equals 15 residues. As DNA, the CDR3 is TGCGCCAGCAGCGGTTCAGGGCTATCGGGTGAAAAACTGTTTTTT. It translates to CASSGSGLSGEKLFF.

The chain links TRBV5-8 to TRBJ2-5; 14 bases line up with TRBD2. CDR3 length equals 17 residues. Germline values: CDR1 SGHTS, CDR2 YDEGEE. V shed 4 bases, J shed 0 bases, and the junction held 5 bases outside the gene matches. CDR3 coding DNA: TGTGCCAGCAGCCATGGACTAGCGGGGGGTAACCAAGAGACCCAGTACTTC. Amino acid sequence: CASSHGLAGGNQETQYF.

V gene TRBV25-1 combines with J gene TRBJ2-2, with D tentatively TRBD1 (6 bases). Per the germline V gene, CDR1 is MGHDK and CDR2 is SYGVNS. Trimming took off 6 bases at V and 1 base at J, with 15 bases between the two ends. The CDR3 is 16 amino acids. The CDR3 nucleotides read TGTGCCAGCAGCGACGCCCAGACAGGGAACACCGGGGAGCTGTTTTTT. This codes for CASSDAQTGNTGELFF.

The chain combines TRBV28 with TRBJ1-2; no definite D call. Germline CDR1 MDHEN, CDR2 SYDVKM. CDR3 length: 12 residues. V lost 1 base and J lost 13, with 13 bases in between. Here the CDR3 reads CASSLLYSHCTF. CDR3 sequence (DNA): TGTGCCAGCAGTTTATTGTACAGTCATTGCACCTTC.

The gene calls are TRBV19 and TRBJ1-2; unclear D gene. The CDR3 length is 13 residues. CDR1 is LNHDA, CDR2 SQIVND, per germline (reference sequence). Trimming took off 8 bases at V and 6 bases at J, with 16 bases between the two ends. The CDR3 sequence: CASYSPSRDGYTF. The DNA of the CDR3 is TGTGCCAGTTACTCCCCATCGCGCGATGGCTACACCTTC.

This clone came up a few times. The chain uses TRBV7-9 and TRBJ1-3; unclear D gene. The germline V gene encodes CDR1 SEHNR and CDR2 FQNEAQ (reference sequence). V was clipped by 8 bases and J by 2 bases, with 7 bases between them. The CDR3 is 12 residues long. The CDR3 DNA is TGTGCCAGCGCACCGGCTGGAAACACCATATATTTT. Amino acids: CASAPAGNTIYF.

The chain couples TRBV7-2 to TRBJ1-6, with 9 positions matching TRBD1. The V gene's germline CDR1 is SGHTA and CDR2 FQGNSA. V gave up 4 bases and J gave up 6 bases; unmatched junction bases: 4. This CDR3 comprises 15 residues. The CDR3 DNA reads TGTGCCAGCAGCTACCGGGACAGGGCTAATTCACCCCTCCACTTT. Protein product: CASSYRDRANSPLHF. Based on the CDR3 plus reference TRBV7-2 and TRBJ1-6, the full variable domain is GAGVSQSPSNKVTEKGKDVELRCDPISGHTALYWYRQSLGQGLEFLIYFQGNSAPDKSGLPSDRFSAERTGGSVSTLTIQRTQQEDSAVYLCASSYRDRANSPLHFGNGTRLTVT.